The next 27 T cell receptor beta chains were all read from a single sample in a study of radiation and T cells in renal cell carcinoma. Sample time point: blood 4 weeks post-SBRT, at nephrectomy. Treatment here: 15 Gy SBRT to primary tumor, nephrectomy 4 weeks later. The repertoire was sequenced with immunoSEQ multiplex PCR; TCRdb's copy has only in-frame clones and lacks some. The sample yields around 170,000 clones, about 87% seen once. Specimen: blood, collected from a patient whose treatment included radiotherapy and nephrectomy. The receptors were sampled from a woman between 50 and 59 years old with renal cell carcinoma.

The rearrangement joins TRBV5-4 to TRBJ2-6; 7 bases map to TRBD1. The V and J ends lost 6 bases and 0 bases, in that order; junction bases with no gene match: 9. CDR1 is SGHNT, CDR2 YYREEE, per germline (reference sequence). This CDR3 has 17 amino acids. As DNA, the CDR3 is TGTGCCAGCACTTCCAAGGACAGGCCCTCTGGGGCCAACGTCCTGACTTTC. Translation: CASTSKDRPSGANVLTF.

The chain uses TRBV5-1 and TRBJ1-1; unclear D gene. The CDR3 sequence is 13 residues long. The V gene's germline CDR1 is SGHRS and CDR2 YFSETQ. V was pared by 0 bases and J by 1 base, with 4 bases between. This chain's CDR3 is CASSLVPNTEAFF. As DNA, the CDR3 is TGCGCCAGCAGCTTGGTCCCGAACACTGAAGCTTTCTTT.

This chain joins TRBV15 and TRBJ2-7, with no clear D. From germline, CDR1 is LNHNV and CDR2 YYDKDF (reference sequence). Between the trimmed V and J ends, which lost 1 base and 4 bases, there was a span of 2 bases. The CDR3 contains 11 residues. The CDR3 nucleotides read TGTGCCACCAGCAGAGCTTACGAGCAGTACTTC. This translates into CATSRAYEQYF.

The chain uses TRBV19 and TRBJ1-1, with D possibly matching TRBD1 (5 bases). The CDR3 contains 13 residues. The germline gives CDR1 LNHDA, CDR2 SQIVND (reference sequence). V was cut by 7 bases and J by 4 bases, with 13 bases left in between. The DNA of the CDR3 is TGTGCCAGTAAGGGCAGGGAGGGCACTGAAGCTTTCTTT. This encodes CASKGREGTEAFF.

This clone was seen a single time. The chain is built from TRBV21-1 and TRBJ1-5; the table's D gene call, TRBD1, was not cross checked with the DNA. TRBV21-1 represents a pseudogene. The CDR3 has 17 residues. The chain's CDR3 is CASSKAGQPYSNQPQHF. DNA of the CDR3: TGTGCCAGCAGCAAAGCGGGCCAGCCCTATAGCAATCAGCCCCAGCATTTT.

The chain couples TRBV6-1 to TRBJ2-3; no reliable D call. V was clipped by 2 bases and J by 4 bases, with 13 bases between them. The CDR3 extends over 15 amino acids. Germline V lookup: CDR1 MNHNS, CDR2 SASEGT. For the CDR3, the DNA is TGTGCCAGCAGTGAAAGCCCCATCCCGGCAGATACGCAGTATTTT. Translating gives CASSESPIPADTQYF.

J is TRBJ2-7 and V is TRBV7-2, with D unresolved. Trimming left V 6 bases short and J 2 bases short, with 8 bases between. Germline V gene lookup returns CDR1 SGHTA and CDR2 FQGNSA. This CDR3 is built from 12 residues. The CDR3 region is CASRGPTYEQYF. In DNA, the CDR3 is TGTGCCAGCAGGGGCCCTACCTACGAGCAGTACTTC.

The chain is built from TRBV21-1 and TRBJ2-7; the table's D call TRBD1 went unverified against the DNA. TRBV21-1 is a pseudogene locus. The CDR3 runs to 14 residues. In DNA, the CDR3 is TGTGCCAGCGACCGGGACAGGGTTACCTACGAGCAGTACTTC. Its translation: CASDRDRVTYEQYF.

The V gene is TRBV2, the J gene TRBJ1-6; 8 bases are a match to TRBD1. V lost 8 bases and J lost 9; bases outside the gene matches: 6. The CDR3 is 13 amino acids. Germline CDR1 reads SNHLY; CDR2 reads FYNNEI. DNA of the CDR3: TGTGCCAGCGCGGGACAGGTCCTTTCACCCCTCCACTTT. Translated, it gives CASAGQVLSPLHF.

The chain is built from TRBV5-1 and TRBJ2-3; 8 nucleotides align to TRBD2. CDR3 size: 16 residues. Germline loops: CDR1 SGHRS, CDR2 YFSETQ. V lost 1 base and J lost 1; bases outside the gene matches: 5. CDR3 sequence: CASSLREAGGTDTQYF. CDR3 DNA sequence: TGCGCCAGCAGCTTGAGGGAAGCGGGGGGCACAGATACGCAGTATTTT.

This clone was detected only a few times. The rearrangement joins TRBV18 to TRBJ1-1; 8 nucleotides align to TRBD1. The germline CDR1 and CDR2 sequences are KGHSH and LQKENI. The CDR3 has 12 residues. V lost 6 bases to trimming and J lost 6 bases; unmatched junction nucleotides: 3. The DNA for the CDR3 is TGTGCCAGCTCCCCGGACAGGGCTGAAGCTTTCTTT. Translated: CASSPDRAEAFF. Full variable domain (outside the CDR3, taken from reference TRBV18 and TRBJ1-1): NAGVMQNPRHLVRRRGQEARLRCSPMKGHSHVYWYRQLPEEGLKFMVYLQKENIIDESGMPKERFSAEFPKEGPSILRIQQVVRGDSAAYFCASSPDRAEAFFGQGTRLTVV.

The chain recombines TRBV6-1 with TRBJ1-2; D call uncertain. V was pared by 2 bases and J by 2 bases, with 12 bases between. CDR3 size: 15 residues. Germline-derived CDR1 and CDR2 are MNHNS and SASEGT. CDR3 protein: CASSEPSDGNYGYTF. The CDR3 DNA reads as TGTGCCAGCAGTGAACCCTCCGACGGGAACTATGGCTACACCTTC.

The chain has TRBV7-2 and TRBJ1-2, with TRBD1 identical over 7 bases. CDR3 length: 15 amino acids. CDR1 and CDR2 (germline): SGHTA, FQGNSA. Germline trimming cut 5 bases from V and 3 bases from J; bases unmatched to any gene: 9. The CDR3 nucleotides are TGTGCCAGCAGCATGAATGACAGGGACCACTATGGCTACACCTTC. It encodes CASSMNDRDHYGYTF.

The chain employs TRBV15 and TRBJ1-4, with D hard to call. The CDR3 loop spans 15 amino acids. Germline V gene data show CDR1 as LNHNV and CDR2 as YYDKDF (reference sequence). V was shortened by 6 bases and J by 1 base, with 12 bases between the two germline ends. CDR3 DNA sequence: TGTGCCACCAGTTTCAGTCCGGTAACTAATGAAAAACTGTTTTTT. Translating gives CATSFSPVTNEKLFF.

This clone was seen a single time. The chain recombines TRBV7-3 with TRBJ2-7; D may be TRBD1 (5 bases). This CDR3 has 14 residues. Germline assignment: CDR1 SGHTA and CDR2 FQGTGA. Deletions cut 4 bases from V and 11 bases from J, with 21 bases between. The CDR3 sequence is CASSSLKLTASKYF. CDR3 DNA: TGTGCCAGCAGCTCGCTAAAACTGACAGCTTCTAAGTACTTC.

In its sample, this clone was seen once. The rearrangement uses TRBV7-2 and TRBJ1-3; D remains unclear. This CDR3 region has 12 residues. Trimming shortened V by 5 bases and J by 9 bases, and 11 bases separated the two germline ends. CDR1 and CDR2 (germline): SGHTA, FQGNSA. The CDR3 is CASSIGFRTIYF. In DNA form, the CDR3 reads TGTGCCAGCAGCATAGGATTTCGCACCATATATTTT.

The chain employs TRBV20-1 and TRBJ2-1; D uncertain. The V gene's germline CDR1 is DFQATT and CDR2 SNEGSKA (reference sequence). V lost 4 bases, J lost 5 bases, and 6 bases lay in between. The CDR3 is 11 amino acids. CDR3 protein: CSATQDNEQFF. The DNA for the CDR3 is TGCAGTGCTACCCAGGACAATGAGCAGTTCTTC.

The genes are TRBV6-6 and TRBJ2-5; possible D gene TRBD2, 6 bases. The V gene's germline CDR1 is MNHNY and CDR2 SVGAGI (reference sequence). The CDR3 is made up of 16 amino acids. V shed 2 bases and J shed 1 base, with 14 bases lying between them. The CDR3 reads CASSYPSGVRQETQYF. CDR3 nucleotides: TGTGCCAGCAGTTACCCGTCGGGGGTCCGCCAAGAGACCCAGTACTTC.

To note about this clone: The same CDR3 can be traced to other DNA sequences in this sample. V is TRBV2 and J is TRBJ1-4; 8 bases agree with TRBD1. The J segment lost 7 bases and the V segment lost 1 base, leaving 5 bases of the junction unmatched. Germline V gives CDR1 SNHLY, CDR2 FYNNEI. The CDR3 spans 15 residues. The CDR3 sequence is CASSEGGRGLEKLFF. The CDR3 DNA sequence: TGTGCCAGCAGTGAAGGGGGCAGGGGGCTTGAAAAACTGTTTTTT.

The chain links TRBV7-9 to TRBJ1-1; D might be TRBD1 (5 bases). Germline loops: CDR1 SEHNR, CDR2 FQNEAQ (reference sequence). The CDR3 runs 15 residues. V lost 1 base to trimming and J lost 1 base, with 10 bases between them. The CDR3 region is CASSLGEGRNTEAFF. The DNA for the CDR3 is TGTGCCAGCAGCTTAGGAGAGGGACGGAACACTGAAGCTTTCTTT.

The chain has TRBV7-9 and TRBJ1-4; the D is unclear. Trimming removed 0 bases at V and 10 bases at J, with 12 bases between. From germline, CDR1 is SEHNR and CDR2 FQNEAQ (reference sequence). This CDR3 spans 14 amino acids. CDR3 loop: CASSLAEVVGKLFF. The CDR3 DNA is TGTGCCAGCAGCTTAGCGGAGGTGGTGGGAAAACTGTTTTTT.

The chain uses TRBV6-5 and TRBJ2-7, with D uncertain. Trimming stripped 2 bases from V and 0 bases from J, with 8 bases between. Looked up from germline, CDR1 is MNHEY and CDR2 is SVGAGI. The CDR3 contains 14 residues. The CDR3, as DNA: TGTGCCAGCAGTTACAGGTCCTTCTCCTACGAGCAGTACTTC. Translation gives CASSYRSFSYEQYF.

The chain uses TRBV19 and TRBJ2-2; D not certain. Per germline, CDR1 LNHDA and CDR2 SQIVND (reference sequence). CDR3 length: 13 residues. The germline V and J ends were trimmed by 7 bases and 3 bases, with 9 bases remaining between them. The CDR3 DNA follows: TGTGCCAGTACCCGTTGGGACACCGGGGAGCTGTTTTTT. This encodes CASTRWDTGELFF.

Written as DNA, the CDR3 is TGTGCCAGCAGCTTTGAAGGAGGCAGGTCCGGGGAGCTGTTTTTT. Translation: CASSFEGGRSGELFF. The V gene is TRBV11-1, the J gene TRBJ2-2; D may be TRBD2 (5 bases). The CDR3 length is 15 residues. Germline values: CDR1 SGHAT, CDR2 FQDESV (reference sequence). The V end lost 3 bases, the J end lost 6 bases, and 14 bases lay between the germline ends.

The V gene is TRBV19, the J gene TRBJ2-7, with TRBD2 identical over 8 bases. After removal of 7 bases from V and 4 bases from J, the junction contained 3 bases not matched to a gene. Looked up from germline, CDR1 is LNHDA and CDR2 is SQIVND (reference sequence). The CDR3 has 12 amino acids. The CDR3 sequence: CASTGGGYEQYF. The CDR3 nucleotides are TGTGCCAGTACCGGCGGGGGGTACGAGCAGTACTTC.

This clone has a handful of counts. This chain's CDR3 is CASSLGLAGGLQETQYF. The CDR3 bases are TGTGCCAGCAGCTTAGGCCTAGCGGGGGGACTACAAGAGACCCAGTACTTC. The chain combines TRBV7-6 with TRBJ2-5; the match to TRBD2 covers 11 bases. V shed 1 base and J 2 bases; nucleotides not matched to a gene: 6. The germline V gene has CDR1 SGHVS and CDR2 FNYEAQ. The CDR3 length is 17 residues.

The rearrangement joins TRBV7-2 to TRBJ1-2; D gene uncertain. CDR3 size: 14 residues. Trimming pared 5 bases from V and 2 bases from J, leaving 12 bases between. Germline lookup yields CDR1 SGHTA and CDR2 FQGNSA. DNA for the CDR3: TGTGCCAGCAGCAGACCGGGCCTCAACTATGGCTACACCTTC. Amino acids: CASSRPGLNYGYTF.